This note documents a single TCR beta chain sequence. The CDR3 loop spans 14 amino acids. Per the germline V gene, CDR1 is MNHEY and CDR2 is SVGAGI. V was clipped by 5 bases and J by 5 bases; unmatched bases: 8. This specimen belongs to a study of OX40 agonist ivuxolimab in advanced cancers. Profiling relied on immunoSEQ multiplex PCR, and the TCRdb table lists in-frame clones only, not all of them. Here the sample spans over 25,000 clones, about 93% being singletons. Sequences were derived from CD4+ or CD8+ T cells sorted from blood, sampled in a trial of the OX40 agonist ivuxolimab. The chain is built from TRBV6-5 and TRBJ2-7; TRBD2 aligns across 8 bases. The source of this sequence is an adult with an advanced solid tumor such as melanoma, head and neck, liver or kidney cancer. The CDR3 DNA is TGTGCCAGCAGTGAGGCGGGAGGAGGCGACGAGCAGTACTTC. It yields the protein CASSEAGGGDEQYF.